This TCR beta chain appears in the sequencing data of a study of T cells after yellow fever vaccination. Study-wide results and caveats: Most primary-vaccination clones recurred post-booster (roughly 96% CD4, around 90% CD8). Researchers noted that a small share of clonotypes showed up in both CD4 and CD8 compartments.

This clonotype was seen a handful of times. What it binds is not known. V was shortened by 3 bases and J by 8 bases, with 20 bases between the two germline ends. CDR3 size: 16 residues. Germline CDR1 is SNHLY and CDR2 is FYNNEI. UMIs and a universal primer site were added when TCR cDNA was made by 5'RACE template switching. TCRdb reprocessed the 5' RACE reads with MiXCR, giving one entry per CDR3 protein. Here the sample spans roughly 500,000 distinct CDR3 sequences, roughly 21% being singletons. The chain uses TRBV2 and TRBJ2-1; D perhaps matches TRBD2 (5 bases). This receptor was taken from a man aged 25-45 years who received the YFV17D yellow fever vaccine. The specimen was PBMCs, collected 15 days after the yellow fever booster vaccination. CDR3 coding DNA: TGTGCCAGCAGTGAGCCGGGCTCAGCGGCCCTGGATGAGCAGTTCTTC. Translation gives CASSEPGSAALDEQFF.